These 9 T cell receptor beta chains originate from one sample sequenced in a study of cytomegalovirus exposure and HLA in healthy donors. Method: immunoSEQ multiplex PCR; TCRdb's copy keeps in-frame clones and lacks some. The sample carries some 170,000 clones, approximately 88% recorded once. Material for sequencing was PBMCs. These receptors all come from a young man in good health and CMV-seropositive.

The genes are TRBV11-2 and TRBJ1-5; D unresolved. CDR1 SGHAT and CDR2 FQNNGV come from the germline V gene. The CDR3 is 14 residues long. V was shortened by 5 bases and J by 3 bases, with 11 bases between the two germline ends. The chain's CDR3 is CASSRDTHNQPQHF. The CDR3 DNA sequence: TGTGCCAGCAGCCGTGACACCCACAATCAGCCCCAGCATTTT. Full variable domain (remainder filled in from reference TRBV11-2 and TRBJ1-5): EAGVAQSPRYKIIEKRQSVAFWCNPISGHATLYWYQQILGQGPKLLIQFQNNGVVDDSQLPKDRFSAERLKGVDSTLKIQPAKLEDSAVYLCASSRDTHNQPQHFGDGTRLSIL.

The chain recombines TRBV9 with TRBJ1-2; 9 nucleotides agree with TRBD1. The CDR3 extends over 14 amino acids. With V trimmed by 4 bases and J by 2 bases, 3 bases remained unmatched. Germline CDR1 is SGDLS and CDR2 is YYNGEE. The CDR3 DNA is TGTGCCAGCAGCTCTGGGACAGGGAACTATGGCTACACCTTC. This codes for CASSSGTGNYGYTF.

The chain recombines TRBV6-4 with TRBJ1-3, with no clear D. Trimming pared 4 bases from V and 2 bases from J, leaving 6 bases between. Germline V lookup: CDR1 MRHNA, CDR2 SNTAGT. There are 13 residues in the CDR3. This CDR3 is CASSVQAGNTIYF. The CDR3 nucleotides are TGTGCCAGCAGTGTGCAGGCTGGAAACACCATATATTTT.

The gene calls are TRBV7-6 and TRBJ2-7, with a tentative D call TRBD2 (5 bases). In germline, CDR1 is SGHVS, CDR2 FNYEAQ. Trimming cost V 6 bases and J 0 bases, with 9 bases left between them. This CDR3 comprises 13 residues. In DNA, the CDR3 is TGTGCCAGCAGTTCTCGGGACTCCTACGAGCAGTACTTC. Amino acids: CASSSRDSYEQYF.

This clone appeared a single time. The V gene is TRBV14, the J gene TRBJ2-5; 8 nucleotides align to TRBD1. The CDR3 extends over 15 amino acids. CDR1 and CDR2 (germline): SGHDN, FVKESK. V dropped 5 bases and J dropped 2; count of bases not matched to a gene: 7. The CDR3 region has the DNA TGTGCCAGCAGCTCCGGACAGGGCACTCAAGAGACCCAGTACTTC. It encodes CASSSGQGTQETQYF.

The V call is TRBV9, the J call TRBJ1-1; D unclear. This CDR3 contains 13 residues. CDR1 and CDR2 from the germline V gene are SGDLS and YYNGEE. V was clipped by 0 bases and J by 4 bases, with 7 bases between them. Here the CDR3 reads CASSVVPGTEAFF. The CDR3 DNA is TGTGCCAGCAGCGTAGTACCGGGCACTGAAGCTTTCTTT.

The CDR3 DNA sequence: TGTGCCAGCAGTTTATCTCAGGGGATTAGTGGAAACATTCAGTACTTC. Its translation is CASSLSQGISGNIQYF. This chain links TRBV27 with TRBJ2-4; D perhaps matches TRBD1 (6 bases). V lost 0 bases and J 6 bases, leaving 15 bases between the germline ends. This CDR3 is 16 amino acids long. Per the germline V gene, CDR1 is MNHEY and CDR2 is SMNVEV (reference sequence).

This chain uses TRBV18 with TRBJ1-2; TRBD1 matches 8 bases. This CDR3 region has 13 residues. The V gene end was trimmed by 6 bases and the J gene end by 1 base; junction bases not matched to a gene: 1. CDR1 and CDR2 (germline): KGHSH, LQKENI. The CDR3: CASSDRDNYGYTF. In DNA form, the CDR3 reads TGTGCCAGCTCGGACAGGGATAACTATGGCTACACCTTC.

This chain links TRBV28 with TRBJ2-7; 7 bases map to TRBD1. CDR3 size: 14 residues. After removal of 4 bases from V and 1 base from J, the junction contained 4 bases not matched to a gene. Germline V gene sequence: CDR1 MDHEN, CDR2 SYDVKM. The CDR3 region has the DNA TGTGCCAGCAGTTCCCCGGGACAGTCCTACGAGCAGTACTTC. Protein: CASSSPGQSYEQYF.